This T cell receptor beta chain was captured by sequencing in a study of blood T cells in healthy people across ages. Study outcomes and limitations: It was not possible, with unsorted PBMCs, to conclusively compare naive and antigen-experienced cells. Possibly confounding the expanded clonotype changes was the fact that donor CMV status was unknown.

Then a second PCR, running about 6 to 11 cycles, was carried out with a sample-barcoded 5' primer and a J-beta primer mix. Every sample gave at least 2.5 million paired-end reads containing CDR3. TCRdb redid the calling of the 5' RACE reads with MiXCR, one entry per CDR3 protein. The table has roughly 700,000 distinct CDR3 sequences, around 49% seen once. This CDR3 is built from 13 residues. CDR1 and CDR2 (germline): SQVTM, ANQGSEA. The V and J ends lost 6 bases and 4 bases, in that order; junction bases with no gene match: 4. This clonotype was picked up many times. The target antigen is unknown. The V call is TRBV29-1, the J call TRBJ2-7; 12 bases agree with TRBD2. This sequence was found in a woman aged 55 to 70 in good health. The sequenced sample was blood. CDR3 region: CSVETSGSYEQYF. The DNA for the CDR3 is TGCAGCGTAGAGACTAGCGGGAGTTACGAGCAGTACTTC.